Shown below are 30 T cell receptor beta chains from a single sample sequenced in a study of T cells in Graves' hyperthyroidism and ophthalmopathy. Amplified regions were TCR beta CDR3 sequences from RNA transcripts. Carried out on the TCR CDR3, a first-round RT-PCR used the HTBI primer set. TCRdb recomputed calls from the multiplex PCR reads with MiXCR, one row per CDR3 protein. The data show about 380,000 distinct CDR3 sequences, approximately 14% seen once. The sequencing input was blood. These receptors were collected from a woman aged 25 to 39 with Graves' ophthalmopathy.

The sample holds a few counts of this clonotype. CDR3 region: CASSLGTGDMNTEAFF. DNA for the CDR3: TGTGCCAGTAGCCTTGGGACAGGGGACATGAACACTGAAGCTTTCTTT. The rearrangement uses TRBV19 and TRBJ1-1; 10 bases agree with TRBD1. CDR1 and CDR2 from the germline V gene are LNHDA and SQIVND (reference sequence). The junction had 7 bases not matched to a gene; V was cut back by 6 bases and J by 0 bases. CDR3 length: 16 amino acids.

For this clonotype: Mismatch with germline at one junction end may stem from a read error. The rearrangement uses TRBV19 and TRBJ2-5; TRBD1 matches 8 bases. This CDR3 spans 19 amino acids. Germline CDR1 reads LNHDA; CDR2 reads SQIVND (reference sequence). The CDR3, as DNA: TGTGCCAGTAGTATAGATCTTCCCTCAAGACAGGGGCGCCAAAAGACCCAGTACTTC. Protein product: CASSIDLPSRQGRQKTQYF.

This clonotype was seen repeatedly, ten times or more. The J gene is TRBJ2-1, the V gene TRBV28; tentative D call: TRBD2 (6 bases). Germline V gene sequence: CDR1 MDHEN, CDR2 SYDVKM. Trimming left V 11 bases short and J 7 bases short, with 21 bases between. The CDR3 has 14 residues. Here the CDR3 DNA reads TGTGCCGCAGAAGAGTCTAGCGTATTGAATGAGCAGTTCTTC. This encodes CAAEESSVLNEQFF.

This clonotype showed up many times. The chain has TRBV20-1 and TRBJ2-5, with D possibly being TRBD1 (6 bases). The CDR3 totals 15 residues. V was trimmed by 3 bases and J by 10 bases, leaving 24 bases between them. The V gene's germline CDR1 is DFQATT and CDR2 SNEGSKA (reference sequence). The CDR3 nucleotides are TGCAGTGCTAGTCCTGACAGGACCCTAACAAGTGGCCAGTACTTC. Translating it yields CSASPDRTLTSGQYF.

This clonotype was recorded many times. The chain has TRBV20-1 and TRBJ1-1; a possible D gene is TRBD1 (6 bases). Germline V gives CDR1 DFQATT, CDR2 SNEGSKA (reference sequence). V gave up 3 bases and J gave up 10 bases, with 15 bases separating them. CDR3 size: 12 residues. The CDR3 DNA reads TGCAGTGCTAGGTCGGGGGGCCTGCTAGCTTTCTTT. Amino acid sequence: CSARSGGLLAFF.

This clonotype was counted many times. CDR3 protein: CASSEARETQYF. The CDR3 bases are TGTGCCAGCAGTGAAGCGCGGGAGACCCAGTACTTC. The V and J genes are TRBV6-1 and TRBJ2-5, with D unresolved. V lost 0 bases and J 5 bases, leaving 4 bases between the germline ends. The germline V gene encodes CDR1 MNHNS and CDR2 SASEGT. The CDR3 totals 12 residues.

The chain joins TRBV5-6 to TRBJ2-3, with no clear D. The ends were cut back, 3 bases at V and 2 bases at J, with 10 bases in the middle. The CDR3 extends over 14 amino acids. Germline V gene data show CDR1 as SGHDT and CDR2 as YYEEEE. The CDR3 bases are TGTGCCAGCAGCTGGTACGGAAACACAGATACGCAGTATTTT. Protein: CASSWYGNTDTQYF.

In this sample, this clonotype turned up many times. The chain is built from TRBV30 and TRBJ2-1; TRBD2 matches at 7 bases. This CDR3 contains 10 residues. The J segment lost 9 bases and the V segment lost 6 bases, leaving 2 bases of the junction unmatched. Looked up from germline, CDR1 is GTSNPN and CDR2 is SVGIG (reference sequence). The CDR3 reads CACLAAEQFF. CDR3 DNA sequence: TGTGCCTGCCTAGCGGCTGAGCAGTTCTTC.

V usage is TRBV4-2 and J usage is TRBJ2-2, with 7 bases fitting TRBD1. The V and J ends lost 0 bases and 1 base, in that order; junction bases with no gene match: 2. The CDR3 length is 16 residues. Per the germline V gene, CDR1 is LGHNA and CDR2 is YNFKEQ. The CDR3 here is CASSQEQGMNTGELFF. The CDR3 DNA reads TGTGCCAGCAGCCAAGAACAGGGGATGAACACCGGGGAGCTGTTTTTT.

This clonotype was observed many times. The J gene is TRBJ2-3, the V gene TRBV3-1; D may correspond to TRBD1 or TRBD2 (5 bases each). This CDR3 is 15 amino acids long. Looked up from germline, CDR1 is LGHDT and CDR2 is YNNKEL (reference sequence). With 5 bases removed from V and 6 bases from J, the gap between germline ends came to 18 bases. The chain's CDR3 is CASSFRGPSGDTQYF. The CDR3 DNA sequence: TGTGCCAGCAGCTTCCGGGGACCGTCGGGTGATACGCAGTATTTT.

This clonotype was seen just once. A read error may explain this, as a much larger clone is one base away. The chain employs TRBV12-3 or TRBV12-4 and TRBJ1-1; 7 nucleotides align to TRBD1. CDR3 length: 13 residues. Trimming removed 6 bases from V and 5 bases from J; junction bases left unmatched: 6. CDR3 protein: CASRPVQGTEAFF. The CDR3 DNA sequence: TGTGCCAGCAGGCCGGTACAGGGGACTGAAGCTTTCTTT.

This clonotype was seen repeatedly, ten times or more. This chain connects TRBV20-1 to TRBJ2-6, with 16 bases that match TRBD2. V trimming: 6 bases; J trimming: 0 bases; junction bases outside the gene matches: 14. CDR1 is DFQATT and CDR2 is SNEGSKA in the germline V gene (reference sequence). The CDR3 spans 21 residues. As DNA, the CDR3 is TGCAGTGCAAATCCCGGGACTAGCGGGGGGGCCGGCAACTCTGGGGCCAACGTCCTGACTTTC. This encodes CSANPGTSGGAGNSGANVLTF.

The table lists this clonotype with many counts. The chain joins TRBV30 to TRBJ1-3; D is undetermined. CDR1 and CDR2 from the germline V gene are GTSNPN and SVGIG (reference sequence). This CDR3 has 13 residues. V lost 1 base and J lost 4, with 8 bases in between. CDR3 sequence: CAWSEGLGNTIYF. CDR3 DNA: TGTGCCTGGAGTGAAGGGTTAGGAAACACCATATATTTT.

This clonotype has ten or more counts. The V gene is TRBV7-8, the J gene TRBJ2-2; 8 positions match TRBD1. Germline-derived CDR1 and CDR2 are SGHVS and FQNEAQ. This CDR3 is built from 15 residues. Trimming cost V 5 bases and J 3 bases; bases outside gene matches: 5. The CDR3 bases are TGTGCCAGCAGCCAGGACAGGGTTGACACCGGGGAGCTGTTTTTT. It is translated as CASSQDRVDTGELFF.

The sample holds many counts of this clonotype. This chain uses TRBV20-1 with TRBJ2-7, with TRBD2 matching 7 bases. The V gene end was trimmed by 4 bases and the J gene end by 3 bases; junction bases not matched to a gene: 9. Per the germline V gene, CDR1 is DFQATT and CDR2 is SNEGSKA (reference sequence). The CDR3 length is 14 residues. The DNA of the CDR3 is TGCAGTGCTAAAGGAACCGGGGGGTTCTACGAGCAGTACTTC. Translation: CSAKGTGGFYEQYF.

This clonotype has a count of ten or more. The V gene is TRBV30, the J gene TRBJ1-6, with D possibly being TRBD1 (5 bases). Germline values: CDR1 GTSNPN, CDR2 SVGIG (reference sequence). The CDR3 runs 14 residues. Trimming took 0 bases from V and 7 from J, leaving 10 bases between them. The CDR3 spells CAWSVGGRNSPLHF. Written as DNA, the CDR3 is TGTGCCTGGAGTGTTGGGGGTAGAAATTCACCCCTCCACTTT. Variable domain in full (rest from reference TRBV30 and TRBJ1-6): SQTIHQWPATLVQPVGSPLSLECTVEGTSNPNLYWYRQAAGRGLQLLFYSVGIGQISSEVPQNLSASRPQDRQFILSSKKLLLSDSGFYLCAWSVGGRNSPLHFGNGTRLTVT.

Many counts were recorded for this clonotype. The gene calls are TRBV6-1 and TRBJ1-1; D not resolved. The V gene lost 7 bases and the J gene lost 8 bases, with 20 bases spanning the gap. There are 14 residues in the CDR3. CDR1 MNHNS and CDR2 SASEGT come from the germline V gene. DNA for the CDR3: TGTGCCAGCAATCTCCCTGGGAGGAAACCAGAAGCTTTCTTT. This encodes CASNLPGRKPEAFF.

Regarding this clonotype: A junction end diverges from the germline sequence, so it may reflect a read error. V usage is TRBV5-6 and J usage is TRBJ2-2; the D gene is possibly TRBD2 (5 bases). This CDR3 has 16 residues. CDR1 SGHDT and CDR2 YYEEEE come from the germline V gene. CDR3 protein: CASSPKGRENTGELLF. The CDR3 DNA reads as TGTGCCAGCAGCCCGAAGGGCAGAGAGAACACCGGGGAGCTGCTTTTT.

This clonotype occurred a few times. The CDR3 loop reads CASSEHQDRQQLFF. In nucleotides, the CDR3 is TGTGCCAGCAGCGAACACCAGGATCGGCAGCAACTGTTTTTT. The chain carries TRBV7-9 and TRBJ1-4; D remains unclear. V lost 5 bases and J lost 12, with 19 bases in between. This CDR3 has 14 residues. Germline V gene data show CDR1 as SEHNR and CDR2 as FQNEAQ (reference sequence).

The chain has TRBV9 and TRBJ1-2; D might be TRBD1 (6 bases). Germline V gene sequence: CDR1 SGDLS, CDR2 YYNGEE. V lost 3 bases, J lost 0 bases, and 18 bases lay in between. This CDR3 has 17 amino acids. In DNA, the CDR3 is TGTGCCAGCAGCGGGCTCATGACAGGAAGAGCTAACTATGGCTACACCTTC. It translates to CASSGLMTGRANYGYTF.

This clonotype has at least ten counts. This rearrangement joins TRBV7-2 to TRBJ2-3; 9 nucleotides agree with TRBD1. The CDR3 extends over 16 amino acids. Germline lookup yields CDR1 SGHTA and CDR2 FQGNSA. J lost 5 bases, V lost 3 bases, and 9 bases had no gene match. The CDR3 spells CASSFWLGTGKDTQYF. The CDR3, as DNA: TGTGCCAGCAGCTTTTGGCTCGGGACAGGGAAAGATACGCAGTATTTT.

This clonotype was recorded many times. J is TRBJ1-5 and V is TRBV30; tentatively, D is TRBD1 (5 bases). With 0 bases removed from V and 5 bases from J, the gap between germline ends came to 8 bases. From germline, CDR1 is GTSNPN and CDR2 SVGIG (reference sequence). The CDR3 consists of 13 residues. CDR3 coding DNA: TGTGCCTGGAGTGTTAAAGGGGATCAGCCCCAGCATTTT. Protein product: CAWSVKGDQPQHF.

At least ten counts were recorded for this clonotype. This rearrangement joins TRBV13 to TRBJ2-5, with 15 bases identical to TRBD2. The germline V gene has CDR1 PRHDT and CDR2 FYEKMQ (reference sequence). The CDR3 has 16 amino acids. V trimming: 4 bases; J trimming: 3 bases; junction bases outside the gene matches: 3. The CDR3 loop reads CASSSRTSGGEETQYF. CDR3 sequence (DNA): TGTGCCAGCAGCTCCCGGACTAGCGGGGGGGAAGAGACCCAGTACTTC.

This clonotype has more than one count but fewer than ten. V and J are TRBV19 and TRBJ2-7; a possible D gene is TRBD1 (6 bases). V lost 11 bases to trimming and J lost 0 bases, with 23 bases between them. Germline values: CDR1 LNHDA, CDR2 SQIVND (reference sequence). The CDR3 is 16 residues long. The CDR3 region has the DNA TGTGCCGGTACCCTGCAGCACGGACAGAGCTCCTACGAGCAGTACTTC. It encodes CAGTLQHGQSSYEQYF.

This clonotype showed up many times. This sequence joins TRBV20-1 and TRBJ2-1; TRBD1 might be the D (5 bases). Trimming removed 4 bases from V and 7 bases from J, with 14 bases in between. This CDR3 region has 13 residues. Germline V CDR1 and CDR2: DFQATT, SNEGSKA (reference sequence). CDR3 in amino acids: CSAIFQGMNEQFF. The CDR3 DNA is TGCAGTGCTATTTTCCAGGGTATGAATGAGCAGTTCTTC.

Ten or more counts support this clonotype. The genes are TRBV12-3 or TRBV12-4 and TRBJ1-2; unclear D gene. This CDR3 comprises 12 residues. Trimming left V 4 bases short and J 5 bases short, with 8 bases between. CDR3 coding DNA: TGTGCCAGCAGTTCCCCCACATATGGCTACACCTTC. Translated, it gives CASSSPTYGYTF.

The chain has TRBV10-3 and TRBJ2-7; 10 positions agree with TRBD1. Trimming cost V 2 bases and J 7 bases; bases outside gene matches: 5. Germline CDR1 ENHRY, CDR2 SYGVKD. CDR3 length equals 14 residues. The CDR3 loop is CAISERGQGDEQYF. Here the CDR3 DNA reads TGTGCCATCAGTGAGAGAGGACAGGGGGATGAGCAGTACTTC.

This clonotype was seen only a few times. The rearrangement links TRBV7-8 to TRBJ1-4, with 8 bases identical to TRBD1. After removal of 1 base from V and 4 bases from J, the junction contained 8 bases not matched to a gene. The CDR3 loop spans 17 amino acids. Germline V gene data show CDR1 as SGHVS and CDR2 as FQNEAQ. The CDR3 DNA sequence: TGTGCCAGCAGCTTAGTAGCCAGGGGGCGCGGTAATGAAAAACTGTTTTTT. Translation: CASSLVARGRGNEKLFF.

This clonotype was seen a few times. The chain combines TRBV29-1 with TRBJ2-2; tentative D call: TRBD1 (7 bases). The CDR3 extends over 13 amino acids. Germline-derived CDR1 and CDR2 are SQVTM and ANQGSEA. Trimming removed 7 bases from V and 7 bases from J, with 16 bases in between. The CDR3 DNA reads TGCAGCGGCGGGACAGAGGTTGTCGGGGAGCTGTTTTTT. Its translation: CSGGTEVVGELFF.

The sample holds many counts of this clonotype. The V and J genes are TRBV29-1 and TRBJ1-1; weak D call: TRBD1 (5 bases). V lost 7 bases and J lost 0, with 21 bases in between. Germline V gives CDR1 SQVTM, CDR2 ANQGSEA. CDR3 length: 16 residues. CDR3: CSAPSQGETLNTEAFF. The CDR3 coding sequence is TGCAGCGCCCCTTCTCAGGGAGAGACGTTGAACACTGAAGCTTTCTTT.